The sequence of this T cell receptor beta chain was determined in a study of radiotherapy plus CTLA-4 blockade in lung cancer. Study as a whole: Objective responses were seen in around 18% of patients, disease control in 25% to 35%.

The data were produced by immunoSEQ multiplex PCR, yet TCRdb's version contains in-frame clones alone and is incomplete. The sample yields approximately 40,000 clones, around 77% seen once. Trimming took 5 bases from V and 0 from J, leaving 14 bases between them. Looked up from germline, CDR1 is LNHDA and CDR2 is SQIVND (reference sequence). The CDR3 length is 17 residues. Note on this clone: The antigen is unknown.

Study-wide findings and caveats: Reported findings show early blood T cell clone dynamics, with interferon-beta, best predicted response. Tumor-derived TCR clones expanded in blood after radiotherapy plus ipilimumab.

V usage is TRBV19 and J usage is TRBJ2-6; D gene unclear. The sequencing here drew on peripheral blood, taken from a patient treated with radiotherapy plus ipilimumab. The receptor was derived from a human donor with non-small cell lung cancer who had stable disease on radiotherapy plus ipilimumab. The CDR3 region is CASSSKLVSSGANVLTF. The CDR3, as DNA: TGTGCCAGTAGTTCAAAGCTTGTTTCCTCTGGGGCCAACGTCCTGACTTTC.